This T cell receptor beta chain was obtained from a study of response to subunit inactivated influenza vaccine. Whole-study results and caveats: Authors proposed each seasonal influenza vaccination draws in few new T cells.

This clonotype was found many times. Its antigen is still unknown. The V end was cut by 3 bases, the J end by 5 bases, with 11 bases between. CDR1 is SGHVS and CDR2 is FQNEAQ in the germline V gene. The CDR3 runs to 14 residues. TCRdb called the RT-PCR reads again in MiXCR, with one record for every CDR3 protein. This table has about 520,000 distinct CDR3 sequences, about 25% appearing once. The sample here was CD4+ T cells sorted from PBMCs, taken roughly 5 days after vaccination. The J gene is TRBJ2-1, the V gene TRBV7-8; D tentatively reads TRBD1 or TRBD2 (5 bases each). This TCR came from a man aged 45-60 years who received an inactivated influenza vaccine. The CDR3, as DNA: TGTGCCAGCAGCTTGGCCGGGACCAACAATGAGCAGTTCTTC. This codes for CASSLAGTNNEQFF.